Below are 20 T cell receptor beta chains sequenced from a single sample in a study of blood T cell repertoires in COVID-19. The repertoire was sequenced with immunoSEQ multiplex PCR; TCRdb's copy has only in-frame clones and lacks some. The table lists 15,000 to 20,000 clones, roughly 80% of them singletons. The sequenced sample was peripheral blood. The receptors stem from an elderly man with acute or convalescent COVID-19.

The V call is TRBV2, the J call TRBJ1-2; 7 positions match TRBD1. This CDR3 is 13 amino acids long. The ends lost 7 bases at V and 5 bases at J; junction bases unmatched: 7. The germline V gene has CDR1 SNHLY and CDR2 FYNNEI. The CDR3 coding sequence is TGTGCCAGCACGGTGGGGACAGCATATGGCTACACCTTC. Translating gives CASTVGTAYGYTF.

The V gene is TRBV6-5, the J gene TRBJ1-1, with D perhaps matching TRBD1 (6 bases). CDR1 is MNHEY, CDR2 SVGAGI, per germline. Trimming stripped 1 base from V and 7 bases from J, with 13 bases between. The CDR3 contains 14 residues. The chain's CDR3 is CASSYYPSRGEAFF. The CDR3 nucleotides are TGTGCCAGCAGTTACTACCCTTCCAGGGGTGAAGCTTTCTTT.

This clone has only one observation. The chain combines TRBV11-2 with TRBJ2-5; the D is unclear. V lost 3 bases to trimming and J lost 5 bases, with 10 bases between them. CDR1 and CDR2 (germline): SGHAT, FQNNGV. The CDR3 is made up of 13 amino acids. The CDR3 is CASSFTDGETQYF. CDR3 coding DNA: TGTGCCAGCAGCTTCACCGACGGGGAGACCCAGTACTTC.

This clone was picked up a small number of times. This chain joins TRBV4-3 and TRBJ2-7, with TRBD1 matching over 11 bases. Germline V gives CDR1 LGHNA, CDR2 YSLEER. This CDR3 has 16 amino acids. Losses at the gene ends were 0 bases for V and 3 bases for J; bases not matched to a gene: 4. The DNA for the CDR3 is TGCGCCAGCAGCCAAGAGACCGGGACAGGGGGCTACGAGCAGTACTTC. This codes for CASSQETGTGGYEQYF.

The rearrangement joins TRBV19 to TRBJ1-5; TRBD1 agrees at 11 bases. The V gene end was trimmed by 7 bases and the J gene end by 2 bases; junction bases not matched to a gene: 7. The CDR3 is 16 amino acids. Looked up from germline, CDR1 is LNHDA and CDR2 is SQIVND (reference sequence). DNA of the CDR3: TGTGCCAGTACTGGACAGGGGGCAATGGGCAATCAGCCCCAGCATTTT. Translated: CASTGQGAMGNQPQHF.

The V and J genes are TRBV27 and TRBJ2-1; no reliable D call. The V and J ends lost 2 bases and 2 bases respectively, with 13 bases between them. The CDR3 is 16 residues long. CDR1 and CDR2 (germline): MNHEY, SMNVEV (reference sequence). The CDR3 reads CASSLLGDTAYNEQFF. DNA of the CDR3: TGTGCCAGCAGTTTACTCGGCGATACAGCCTACAATGAGCAGTTCTTC.

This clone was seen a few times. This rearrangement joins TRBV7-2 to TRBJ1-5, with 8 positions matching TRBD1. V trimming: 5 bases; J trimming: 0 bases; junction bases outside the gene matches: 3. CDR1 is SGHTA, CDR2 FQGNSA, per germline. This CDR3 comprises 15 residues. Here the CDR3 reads CASSLQGASNQPQHF. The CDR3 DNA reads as TGTGCCAGCAGCCTCCAGGGGGCTAGCAATCAGCCCCAGCATTTT.

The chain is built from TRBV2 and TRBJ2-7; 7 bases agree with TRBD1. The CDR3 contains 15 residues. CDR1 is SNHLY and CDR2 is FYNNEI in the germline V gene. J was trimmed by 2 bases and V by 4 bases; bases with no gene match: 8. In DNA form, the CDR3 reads TGTGCCAGCAGTGCTGAACAGGGACAGACCTACGAGCAGTACTTC. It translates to CASSAEQGQTYEQYF.

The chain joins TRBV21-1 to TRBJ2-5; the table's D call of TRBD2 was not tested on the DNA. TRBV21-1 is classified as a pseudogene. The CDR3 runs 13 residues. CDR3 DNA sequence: TGTGCCAGCAGCAAAGTGTATACTAGCACCCAGTACTTC. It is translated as CASSKVYTSTQYF.

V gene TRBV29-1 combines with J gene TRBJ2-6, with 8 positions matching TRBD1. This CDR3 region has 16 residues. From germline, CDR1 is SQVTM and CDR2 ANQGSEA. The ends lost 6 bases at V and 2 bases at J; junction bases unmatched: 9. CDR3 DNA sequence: TGCAGCGTCGTGGGGCAGGGGGCGACTGGGGCCAACGTCCTGACTTTC. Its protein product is CSVVGQGATGANVLTF.

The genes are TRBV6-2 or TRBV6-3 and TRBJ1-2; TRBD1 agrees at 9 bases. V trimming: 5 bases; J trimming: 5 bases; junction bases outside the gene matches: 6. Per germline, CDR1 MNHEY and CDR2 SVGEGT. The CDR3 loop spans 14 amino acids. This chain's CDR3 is CASSAPGQGYGYTF. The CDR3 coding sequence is TGTGCCAGCAGTGCCCCGGGACAGGGTTATGGCTACACCTTC.

CDR3 loop: CASSLVVAGESPLHF. In DNA form, the CDR3 reads TGCGCCAGCAGCTTGGTGGTGGCAGGGGAATCACCCCTCCACTTT. This chain connects TRBV5-1 to TRBJ1-6; D is perhaps TRBD1 (6 bases). Trimming pared 0 bases from V and 10 bases from J, leaving 14 bases between. Germline values: CDR1 SGHRS, CDR2 YFSETQ. The CDR3 sequence is 15 residues long.

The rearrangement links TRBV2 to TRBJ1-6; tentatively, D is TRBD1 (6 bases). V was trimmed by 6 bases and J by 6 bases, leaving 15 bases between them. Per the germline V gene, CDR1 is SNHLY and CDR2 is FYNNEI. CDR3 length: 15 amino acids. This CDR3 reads CASSPDSRVNSPLHF. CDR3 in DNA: TGTGCCAGCAGCCCGGACAGTAGAGTTAATTCACCCCTCCACTTT.

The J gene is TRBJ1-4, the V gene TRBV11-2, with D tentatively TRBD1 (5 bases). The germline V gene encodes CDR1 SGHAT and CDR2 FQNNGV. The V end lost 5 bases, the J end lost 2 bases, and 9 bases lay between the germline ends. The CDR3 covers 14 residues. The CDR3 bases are TGTGCCAGCAGCCTGACAGTCACTAATGAAAAACTGTTTTTT. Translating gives CASSLTVTNEKLFF.

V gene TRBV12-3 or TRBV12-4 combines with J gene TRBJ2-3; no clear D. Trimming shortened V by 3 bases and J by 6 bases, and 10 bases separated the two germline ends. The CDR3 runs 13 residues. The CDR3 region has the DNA TGTGCCAGCAGTTTGACACCTGAGGATACGCAGTATTTT. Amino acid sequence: CASSLTPEDTQYF.

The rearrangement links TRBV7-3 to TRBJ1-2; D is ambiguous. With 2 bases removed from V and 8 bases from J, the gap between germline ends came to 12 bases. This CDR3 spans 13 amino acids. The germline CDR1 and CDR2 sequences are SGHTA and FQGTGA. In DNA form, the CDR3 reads TGTGCCAGCAGCTTAGGCGGCAGAGAAGGCTACACCTTC. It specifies CASSLGGREGYTF.

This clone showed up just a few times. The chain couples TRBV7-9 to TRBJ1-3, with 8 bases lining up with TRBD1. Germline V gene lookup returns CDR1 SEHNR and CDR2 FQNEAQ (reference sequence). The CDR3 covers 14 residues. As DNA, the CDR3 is TGTGCGGAGGACAGGGAGATAGGCGGAAACACCATATATTTT. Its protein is CAEDREIGGNTIYF. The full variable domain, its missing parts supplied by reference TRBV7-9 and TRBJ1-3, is DTGVSQNPRHKITKRGQNVTFRCDPISEHNRLYWYRQTLGQGPEFLTYFQNEAQLEKSRLLSDRFSAERPKGSFSTLEIQRTEQGDSAMYLCAEDREIGGNTIYFGEGSWLTVV.

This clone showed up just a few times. This CDR3 is CASSAHRGTEAFF. CDR3 DNA: TGTGCCAGCAGCGCCCACAGGGGGACTGAAGCTTTCTTT. The V call is TRBV9, the J call TRBJ1-1, with TRBD1 identical over 8 bases. The CDR3 spans 13 residues. V gave up 3 bases and J gave up 5 bases; unmatched junction bases: 3. Per germline, CDR1 SGDLS and CDR2 YYNGEE.

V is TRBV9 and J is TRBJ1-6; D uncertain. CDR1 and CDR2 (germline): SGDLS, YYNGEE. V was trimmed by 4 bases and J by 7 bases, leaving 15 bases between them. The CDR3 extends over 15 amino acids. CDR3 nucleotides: TGTGCCAGCAGCCTTAGAGGTCGGAGCAATTCACCCCTCCACTTT. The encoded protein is CASSLRGRSNSPLHF.

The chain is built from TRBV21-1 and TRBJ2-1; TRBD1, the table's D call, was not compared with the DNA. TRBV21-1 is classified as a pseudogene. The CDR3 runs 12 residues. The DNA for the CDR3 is TGTGCCAGCAGCAAAAACACGAATGAGCAGTTCTTC. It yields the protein CASSKNTNEQFF.